This entry lists 3 T cell receptor beta chains sequenced from one sample in a study of patients and donors after allogeneic stem cell transplantation. TCRdb fed the RT-PCR reads into MiXCR, producing one record per CDR3 protein. The sample lists approximately 170,000 distinct CDR3 sequences; 30% were seen once. What was sequenced was blood, either unsorted or a sorted T cell fraction (not recorded which). The receptors originated from a human donor who was either an allogeneic HSCT recipient or a stem cell or donor lymphocyte infusion donor (not recorded which). It is not recorded whose cells these are; they may come from a transplant donor.

This clonotype has just a few counts. The chain couples TRBV4-3 to TRBJ1-1; D call uncertain. There are 15 residues in the CDR3. Germline V gives CDR1 LGHNA, CDR2 YSLEER. V shed 1 base and J shed 3 bases, with 12 bases lying between them. The chain's CDR3 is CASSQGVGYYTEAFF. CDR3 bases: TGCGCCAGCAGCCAAGGCGTGGGGTACTACACTGAAGCTTTCTTT.

J is TRBJ2-7 and V is TRBV5-1; unclear D gene. Trimming left V 1 base short and J 1 base short, with 9 bases between. The CDR3 covers 14 residues. CDR1 and CDR2 (germline): SGHRS, YFSETQ. As DNA, the CDR3 is TGCGCCAGCAGCTTGTATGACCTTTCCTACGAGCAGTACTTC. It translates to CASSLYDLSYEQYF.

This clonotype was seen only a few times. J is TRBJ1-4 and V is TRBV12-3 or TRBV12-4, with TRBD1 identical over 7 bases. The CDR3 totals 12 residues. J gave up 12 bases and V 5 bases, and 6 bases lay outside the gene matches. CDR3 sequence reads: CASSTRGTELFF. In DNA form, the CDR3 reads TGTGCCAGCAGTACGAGGGGGACAGAACTGTTTTTT.